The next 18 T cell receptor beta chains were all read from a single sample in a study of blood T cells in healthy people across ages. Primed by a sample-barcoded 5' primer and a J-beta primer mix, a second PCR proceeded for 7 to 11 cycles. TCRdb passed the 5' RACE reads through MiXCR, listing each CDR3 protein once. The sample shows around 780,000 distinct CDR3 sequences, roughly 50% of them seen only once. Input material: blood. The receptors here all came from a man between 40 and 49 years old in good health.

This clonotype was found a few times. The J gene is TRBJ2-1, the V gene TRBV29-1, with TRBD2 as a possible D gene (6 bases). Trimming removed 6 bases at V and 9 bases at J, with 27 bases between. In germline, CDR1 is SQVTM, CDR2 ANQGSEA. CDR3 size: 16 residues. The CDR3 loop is CSVEGETGTRESEQFF. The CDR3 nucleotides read TGCAGCGTGGAGGGAGAAACAGGAACTCGGGAGAGTGAGCAGTTCTTC.

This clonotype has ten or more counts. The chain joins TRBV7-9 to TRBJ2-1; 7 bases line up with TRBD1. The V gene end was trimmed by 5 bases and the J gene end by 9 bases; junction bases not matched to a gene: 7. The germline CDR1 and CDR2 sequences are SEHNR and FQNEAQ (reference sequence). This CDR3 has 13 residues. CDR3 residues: CASSLQGFTEQFF. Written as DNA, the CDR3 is TGTGCCAGCAGCCTACAGGGGTTCACTGAGCAGTTCTTC.

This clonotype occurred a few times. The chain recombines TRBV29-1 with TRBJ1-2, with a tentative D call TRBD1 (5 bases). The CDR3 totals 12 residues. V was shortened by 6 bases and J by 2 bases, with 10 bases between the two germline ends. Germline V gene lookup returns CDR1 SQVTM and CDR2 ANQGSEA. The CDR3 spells CSVGTVNYGYTF. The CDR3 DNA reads TGCAGCGTGGGGACGGTAAACTATGGCTACACCTTC.

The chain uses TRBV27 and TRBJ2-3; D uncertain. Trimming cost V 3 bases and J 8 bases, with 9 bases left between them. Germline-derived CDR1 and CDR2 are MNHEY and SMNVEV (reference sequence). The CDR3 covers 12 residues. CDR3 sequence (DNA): TGTGCCAGCAGTTTTAGGGCGAGTACGCAGTATTTT. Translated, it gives CASSFRASTQYF.

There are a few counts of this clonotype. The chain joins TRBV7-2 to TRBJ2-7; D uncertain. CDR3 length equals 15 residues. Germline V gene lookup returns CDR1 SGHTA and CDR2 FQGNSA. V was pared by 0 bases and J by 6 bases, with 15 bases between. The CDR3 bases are TGTGCCAGCAGCTTAGCCCGAGACCCCCCCGGCGAGCAGTACTTC. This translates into CASSLARDPPGEQYF.

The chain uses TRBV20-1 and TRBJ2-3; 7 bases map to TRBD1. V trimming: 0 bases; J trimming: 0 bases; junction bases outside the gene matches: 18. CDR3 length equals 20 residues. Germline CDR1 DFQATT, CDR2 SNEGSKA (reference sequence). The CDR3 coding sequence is TGCAGTGCTAGAGATAGGAGACAGGGCTACCTATTGACCAGCACAGATACGCAGTATTTT. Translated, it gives CSARDRRQGYLLTSTDTQYF.

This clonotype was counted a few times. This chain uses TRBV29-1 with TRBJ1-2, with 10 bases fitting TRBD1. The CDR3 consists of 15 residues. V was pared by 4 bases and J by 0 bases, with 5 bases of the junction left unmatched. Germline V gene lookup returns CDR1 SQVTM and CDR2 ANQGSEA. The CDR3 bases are TGCAGCGTTGCCGGGACAGGGGCTTCTAACTATGGCTACACCTTC. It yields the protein CSVAGTGASNYGYTF.

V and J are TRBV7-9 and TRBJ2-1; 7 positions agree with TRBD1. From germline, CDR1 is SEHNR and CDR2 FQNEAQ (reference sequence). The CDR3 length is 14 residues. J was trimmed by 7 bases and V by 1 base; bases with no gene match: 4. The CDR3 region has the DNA TGTGCCAGCAGCTTAGGGAGACAGGGAAATGAGCAGTTCTTC. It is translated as CASSLGRQGNEQFF.

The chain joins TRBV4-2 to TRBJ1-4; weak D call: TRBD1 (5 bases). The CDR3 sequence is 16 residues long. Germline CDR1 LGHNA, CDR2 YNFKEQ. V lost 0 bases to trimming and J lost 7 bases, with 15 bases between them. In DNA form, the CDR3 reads TGTGCCAGCAGCCAAGAGAGAGACATGGGGGTTGAAAAACTGTTTTTT. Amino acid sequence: CASSQERDMGVEKLFF.

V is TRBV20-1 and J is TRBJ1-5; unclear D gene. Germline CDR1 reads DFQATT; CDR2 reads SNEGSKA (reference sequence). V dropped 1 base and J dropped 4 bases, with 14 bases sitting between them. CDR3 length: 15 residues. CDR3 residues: CSARVRQEGNQPQHF. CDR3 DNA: TGCAGTGCTAGAGTTCGCCAAGAGGGAAATCAGCCCCAGCATTTT.

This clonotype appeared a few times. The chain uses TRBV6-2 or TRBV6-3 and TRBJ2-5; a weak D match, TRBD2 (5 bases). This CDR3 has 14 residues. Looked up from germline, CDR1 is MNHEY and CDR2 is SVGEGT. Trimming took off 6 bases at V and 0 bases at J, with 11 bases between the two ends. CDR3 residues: CASRVQRNQETQYF. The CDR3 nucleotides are TGTGCCAGCAGGGTTCAGCGGAACCAAGAGACCCAGTACTTC.

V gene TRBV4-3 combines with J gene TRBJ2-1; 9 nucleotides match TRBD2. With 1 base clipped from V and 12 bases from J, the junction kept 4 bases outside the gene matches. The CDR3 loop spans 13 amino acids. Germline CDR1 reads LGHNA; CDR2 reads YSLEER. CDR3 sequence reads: CASSQVGGRGQFF. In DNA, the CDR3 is TGCGCCAGCAGCCAAGTGGGCGGGAGGGGGCAGTTCTTC.

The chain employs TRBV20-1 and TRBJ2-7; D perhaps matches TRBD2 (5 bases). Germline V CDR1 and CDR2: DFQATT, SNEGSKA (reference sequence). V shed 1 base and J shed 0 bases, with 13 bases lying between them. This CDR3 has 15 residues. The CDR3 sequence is CSARAPLGSSYEQYF. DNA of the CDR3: TGCAGTGCTAGAGCCCCTTTAGGGAGCTCCTACGAGCAGTACTTC.

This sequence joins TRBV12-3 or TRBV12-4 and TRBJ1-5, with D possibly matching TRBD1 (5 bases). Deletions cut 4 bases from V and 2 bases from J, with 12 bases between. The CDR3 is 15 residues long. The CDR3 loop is CASSSTVSGNQPQHF. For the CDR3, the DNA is TGTGCCAGCAGTTCGACAGTGTCAGGCAATCAGCCCCAGCATTTT.

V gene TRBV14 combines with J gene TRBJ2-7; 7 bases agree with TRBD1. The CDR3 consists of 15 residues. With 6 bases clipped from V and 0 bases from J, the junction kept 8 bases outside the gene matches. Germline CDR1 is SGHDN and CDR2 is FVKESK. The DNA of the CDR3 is TGTGCCAGCAGATCGACAGGACAGGCCTCCTACGAGCAGTACTTC. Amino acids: CASRSTGQASYEQYF.

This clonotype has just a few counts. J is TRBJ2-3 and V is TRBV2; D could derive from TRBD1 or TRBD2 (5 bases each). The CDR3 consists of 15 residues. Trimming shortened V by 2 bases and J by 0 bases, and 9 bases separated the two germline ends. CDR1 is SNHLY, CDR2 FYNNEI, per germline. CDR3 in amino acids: CASSERGGSTDTQYF. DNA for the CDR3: TGTGCCAGCAGTGAACGGGGCGGCAGCACAGATACGCAGTATTTT. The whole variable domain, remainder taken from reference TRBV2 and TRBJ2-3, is EPEVTQTPSHQVTQMGQEVILRCVPISNHLYFYWYRQILGQKVEFLVSFYNNEISEKSEIFDDQFSVERPDGSNFTLKIRSTKLEDSAMYFCASSERGGSTDTQYFGPGTRLTVL.

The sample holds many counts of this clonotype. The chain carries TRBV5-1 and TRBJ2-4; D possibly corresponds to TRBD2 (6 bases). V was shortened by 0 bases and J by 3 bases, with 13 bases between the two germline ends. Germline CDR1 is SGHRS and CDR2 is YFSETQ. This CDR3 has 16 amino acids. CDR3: CASSLDGGVGKNIQYF. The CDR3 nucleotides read TGCGCCAGCAGCTTGGACGGAGGGGTCGGCAAAAACATTCAGTACTTC. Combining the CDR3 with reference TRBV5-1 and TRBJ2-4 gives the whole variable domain KAGVTQTPRYLIKTRGQQVTLSCSPISGHRSVSWYQQTPGQGLQFLFEYFSETQRNKGNFPGRFSGRQFSNSRSEMNVSTLELGDSALYLCASSLDGGVGKNIQYFGAGTRLSVL.

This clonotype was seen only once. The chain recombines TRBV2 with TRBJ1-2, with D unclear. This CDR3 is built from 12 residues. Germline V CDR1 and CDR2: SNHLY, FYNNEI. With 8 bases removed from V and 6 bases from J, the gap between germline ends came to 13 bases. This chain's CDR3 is CASQAGLNGYTF. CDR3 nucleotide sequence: TGTGCCAGCCAAGCCGGGCTTAATGGCTACACCTTC. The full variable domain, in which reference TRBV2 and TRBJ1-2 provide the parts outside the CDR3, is EPEVTQTPSHQVTQMGQEVILRCVPISNHLYFYWYRQILGQKVEFLVSFYNNEISEKSEIFDDQFSVERPDGSNFTLKIRSTKLEDSAMYFCASQAGLNGYTFGSGTRLTVV.